This T cell receptor beta chain originates from a study of prognosis after radiotherapy for stage I lung cancer. This clonotype has a count of ten or more. Two-round multiplex PCR, the amplification method, yielded TCR beta CDR3 from genomic DNA. First-round PCR used primers specific to each TRBV and TRBJ gene. TCRdb independently ran MiXCR on the multiplex PCR reads; one entry per CDR3 protein. Found here are 30,000 to 35,000 distinct CDR3 sequences, 32% of them singletons; the top ten hold more than 30%. The sample consisted of PBMCs, taken before or after stereotactic body radiation therapy (not recorded which). The sequence was obtained from a donor aged 50 or older with non-small cell lung cancer.

CDR3 loop: CASSPRTGSGEKLFF. The CDR3 nucleotides read TGTGCCAGCAGCCCGCGGACAGGTTCCGGTGAAAAACTGTTTTTT. The chain couples TRBV7-9 to TRBJ1-4; 7 positions match TRBD1. Looked up from germline, CDR1 is SEHNR and CDR2 is FQNEAQ (reference sequence). The CDR3 extends over 15 amino acids. J lost 7 bases, V lost 5 bases, and 10 bases had no gene match. Using reference TRBV7-9 and TRBJ1-4 for the parts outside the CDR3, the full variable domain is DTGVSQNPRHKITKRGQNVTFRCDPISEHNRLYWYRQTLGQGPEFLTYFQNEAQLEKSRLLSDRFSAERPKGSFSTLEIQRTEQGDSAMYLCASSPRTGSGEKLFFGSGTQLSVL.